The 18 T cell receptor beta chains listed next were all sequenced from one sample in a study of response to subunit inactivated influenza vaccine. TCRdb itself ran the RT-PCR reads through MiXCR, one entry per CDR3 protein. The data contain approximately 680,000 distinct CDR3 sequences, 15% to 17% of them singletons. The source material was PBMCs from blood, sampled 11 to 12 days after vaccination. These receptors all come from a middle-aged man who received an inactivated influenza vaccine.

The V and J genes are TRBV5-1 and TRBJ1-2; D may be TRBD1 (6 bases). Per germline, CDR1 SGHRS and CDR2 YFSETQ. The CDR3 length is 14 residues. Trimming took off 0 bases at V and 4 bases at J, with 10 bases between the two ends. The CDR3 DNA follows: TGCGCCAGCAGCTTGGAGACAGGTGCCTATGGCTACACCTTC. Translation gives CASSLETGAYGYTF.

The genes are TRBV6-2 or TRBV6-3 and TRBJ2-1; 9 nucleotides align to TRBD1. CDR3 size: 17 residues. V lost 0 bases, J lost 0 bases, and 3 bases stayed unmatched. The germline V gene has CDR1 MNHEY and CDR2 SVGEGT. CDR3 in DNA: TGTGCCAGCAGTTACTCACTGGACAGGGGCTCCTACAATGAGCAGTTCTTC. This translates into CASSYSLDRGSYNEQFF.

There are a few counts of this clonotype. This rearrangement joins TRBV12-3 or TRBV12-4 to TRBJ2-3; D gene unclear. V lost 2 bases and J lost 4, with 13 bases in between. The CDR3 is 15 residues long. This chain's CDR3 is CASSLTALGADTQYF. Written as DNA, the CDR3 is TGTGCCAGCAGTTTAACGGCATTAGGCGCAGATACGCAGTATTTT.

A few counts support this clonotype. The chain links TRBV29-1 to TRBJ2-5; the D is unclear. Germline V gives CDR1 SQVTM, CDR2 ANQGSEA. V was trimmed by 0 bases and J by 5 bases, leaving 16 bases between them. The CDR3 extends over 15 amino acids. Written as DNA, the CDR3 is TGCAGCGTTGAAGAGCGAACACGGATTTTCGAGACCCAGTACTTC. This encodes CSVEERTRIFETQYF.

The V and J genes are TRBV7-8 and TRBJ1-5, with D hard to call. V was shortened by 6 bases and J by 5 bases, with 8 bases between the two germline ends. The CDR3 contains 12 residues. CDR1 SGHVS and CDR2 FQNEAQ come from the germline V gene. The CDR3 is CASSTEYQPQHF. The DNA of the CDR3 is TGTGCCAGCAGTACAGAGTATCAGCCCCAGCATTTT.

This clonotype was observed at least ten times. This chain links TRBV10-3 with TRBJ2-1; 14 bases line up with TRBD2. J lost 4 bases, V lost 0 bases, and 8 bases had no gene match. This CDR3 region has 19 residues. Germline-derived CDR1 and CDR2 are ENHRY and SYGVKD. The CDR3 DNA reads TGTGCCATCAGTGAGTCGAAGGGACTAGCGGGAGACCGATACAATGAGCAGTTCTTC. This gives the protein CAISESKGLAGDRYNEQFF.

This clonotype was found many times. V gene TRBV9 combines with J gene TRBJ2-1, with 13 bases identical to TRBD2. Per germline, CDR1 SGDLS and CDR2 YYNGEE. CDR3 size: 14 residues. J was trimmed by 9 bases and V by 3 bases; bases with no gene match: 3. CDR3 loop: CASSAGLAGREQFF. The CDR3 coding sequence is TGTGCCAGCAGCGCGGGACTAGCGGGGCGTGAGCAGTTCTTC.

Only a few counts were recorded for this clonotype. CDR3 nucleotide sequence: TGTGCCAGCAGCTTAGCAAAGGGGGAAGCTTTCTTT. Translation: CASSLAKGEAFF. The chain couples TRBV7-9 to TRBJ1-1, with D maybe TRBD1 (5 bases). The CDR3 extends over 12 amino acids. Deletions cut 0 bases from V and 8 bases from J, with 7 bases between. Germline V gene lookup returns CDR1 SEHNR and CDR2 FQNEAQ (reference sequence).

This clonotype has just a few counts. The chain carries TRBV5-1 and TRBJ1-2; 8 positions agree with TRBD1. The germline CDR1 and CDR2 sequences are SGHRS and YFSETQ. V was pared by 2 bases and J by 7 bases, with 10 bases of the junction left unmatched. The CDR3 has 15 amino acids. This CDR3 reads CASSFTDRGESGYTF. The DNA of the CDR3 is TGCGCCAGCAGCTTCACCGACAGGGGAGAGAGTGGCTACACCTTC. Based on the CDR3 plus reference TRBV5-1 and TRBJ1-2, the full variable domain is KAGVTQTPRYLIKTRGQQVTLSCSPISGHRSVSWYQQTPGQGLQFLFEYFSETQRNKGNFPGRFSGRQFSNSRSEMNVSTLELGDSALYLCASSFTDRGESGYTFGSGTRLTVV.

This clonotype has more than one count but fewer than ten. The genes are TRBV7-2 and TRBJ2-5, with D maybe TRBD2 (5 bases). CDR1 and CDR2 (germline): SGHTA, FQGNSA. Trimming took off 2 bases at V and 2 bases at J, with 15 bases between the two ends. The CDR3 sequence is 16 residues long. The CDR3 DNA reads TGTGCCAGCAGCTTATCCCTGCTAGCACATCAAGAGACCCAGTACTTC. Its translation is CASSLSLLAHQETQYF.

In this sample, this clonotype turned up a few times. This chain uses TRBV20-1 with TRBJ1-1, with D perhaps matching TRBD1 (5 bases). Germline assignment: CDR1 DFQATT and CDR2 SNEGSKA (reference sequence). V lost 3 bases and J lost 5, with 19 bases in between. CDR3 length: 15 amino acids. The chain's CDR3 is CSAREEWGEGTEAFF. The CDR3 coding sequence is TGCAGTGCTAGGGAAGAATGGGGGGAGGGGACTGAAGCTTTCTTT.

This clonotype was found a few times. The chain carries TRBV20-1 and TRBJ2-7; the D is unclear. CDR3 length: 11 residues. V lost 3 bases, J lost 6 bases, and 9 bases lay in between. Germline CDR1 DFQATT, CDR2 SNEGSKA (reference sequence). CDR3 residues: CSARAVSEQYF. CDR3 bases: TGCAGTGCTAGGGCAGTGTCCGAGCAGTACTTC.

The J gene is TRBJ2-3, the V gene TRBV7-2, with a weak D call TRBD2 (6 bases). The length of the CDR3 is 16 residues. Germline V lookup: CDR1 SGHTA, CDR2 FQGNSA. Trimming removed 5 bases from V and 6 bases from J, with 21 bases in between. CDR3 residues: CASSHSFQRARDTQYF. In DNA, the CDR3 is TGTGCCAGCAGCCATTCCTTTCAGCGGGCCCGGGATACGCAGTATTTT.

This clonotype showed up just once. The rearrangement links TRBV29-1 to TRBJ2-7; D may be TRBD1 or TRBD2 (5 bases each). Germline assignment: CDR1 SQVTM and CDR2 ANQGSEA. The CDR3 length is 13 residues. The V and J ends lost 4 bases and 0 bases respectively, with 10 bases between them. The CDR3 protein is CSVAGGTSYEQYF. The DNA of the CDR3 is TGCAGCGTTGCTGGGGGAACCTCCTACGAGCAGTACTTC.

The rearrangement joins TRBV7-9 to TRBJ2-7; no definite D call. Germline values: CDR1 SEHNR, CDR2 FQNEAQ (reference sequence). Between the trimmed V and J ends, which lost 5 bases and 4 bases, there was a span of 15 bases. There are 14 residues in the CDR3. The CDR3 reads CASSPSAAPYEQYF. The CDR3 nucleotides read TGTGCCAGCAGCCCCAGCGCGGCCCCATACGAGCAGTACTTC.

The chain employs TRBV12-3 or TRBV12-4 and TRBJ2-4; D may be TRBD2 (6 bases). CDR3 length equals 14 residues. The ends were cut back, 6 bases at V and 9 bases at J, with 18 bases in the middle. As DNA, the CDR3 is TGTGCCAGCAGCCCGGGACTCCCCGCTAGCATTCAGTACTTC. It encodes CASSPGLPASIQYF.

V gene TRBV13 combines with J gene TRBJ2-1; D tentatively fits TRBD1 or TRBD2 (6 bases each). The CDR3 covers 16 residues. Trimming took 2 bases from V and 8 from J, leaving 19 bases between them. Germline CDR1 is PRHDT and CDR2 is FYEKMQ (reference sequence). Here the CDR3 reads CASSLRLGGILHEQFF. In nucleotides, the CDR3 is TGTGCCAGCAGCTTAAGATTGGGGGGCATACTTCATGAGCAGTTCTTC.

V is TRBV7-9 and J is TRBJ2-7; 11 nucleotides align to TRBD1. This CDR3 spans 16 amino acids. V shed 4 bases, J shed 1 base, and the junction held 6 bases outside the gene matches. Germline V gives CDR1 SEHNR, CDR2 FQNEAQ (reference sequence). This CDR3 reads CASSSRTGGLSYEQYF. DNA of the CDR3: TGTGCCAGCAGCTCCCGGACAGGGGGCTTGTCCTACGAGCAGTACTTC.